Following are 31 T cell receptor beta chains from one sample sequenced in a study of blood T cell dynamics during melanoma immunotherapy. Profiled with immunoSEQ multiplex PCR; TCRdb holds only in-frame clones, not every one. The data contain about 4,200 clones, nearly 90% of them seen just once; the ten biggest clones take up 3.5% to 4.5%. Time point reported: week 3, after first cycle of checkpoint inhibitor. Material: blood, obtained from a patient treated with checkpoint blockade. All receptors derive from a human donor with melanoma.

The CDR3 loop is CASSLNGLANANTEAFF. The DNA for the CDR3 is TGTGCCAGCAGCTTAAATGGGCTGGCCAATGCGAACACTGAAGCTTTCTTT. The chain uses TRBV5-4 and TRBJ1-1, with D unclear. The CDR3 has 17 residues. The germline V gene has CDR1 SGHNT and CDR2 YYREEE (reference sequence). Trimming stripped 2 bases from V and 1 base from J, with 18 bases between.

This clone was recorded once. The rearrangement joins TRBV15 to TRBJ2-3; 8 nucleotides line up with TRBD2. Germline V lookup: CDR1 LNHNV, CDR2 YYDKDF (reference sequence). With 5 bases clipped from V and 4 bases from J, the junction kept 5 bases outside the gene matches. This CDR3 contains 14 residues. The CDR3 region is CATSPGGPSDTQYF. DNA for the CDR3: TGTGCCACCAGCCCGGGGGGGCCATCAGATACGCAGTATTTT.

This chain connects TRBV19 to TRBJ2-2, with 9 bases matching TRBD1. Germline CDR1 reads LNHDA; CDR2 reads SQIVND (reference sequence). This CDR3 region has 15 residues. V lost 5 bases to trimming and J lost 7 bases; unmatched junction nucleotides: 8. The CDR3 reads CASSSLDRGNGELFF. The CDR3 DNA follows: TGTGCCAGTAGTTCCCTGGACAGGGGAAACGGGGAGCTGTTTTTT.

The rearrangement joins TRBV28 to TRBJ1-6, with 9 bases lining up with TRBD1. CDR3 length: 16 residues. J gave up 5 bases and V 4 bases, and 6 bases lay outside the gene matches. CDR1 and CDR2 from the germline V gene are MDHEN and SYDVKM. CDR3 loop: CASSSYGTGHNSPLHF. The DNA of the CDR3 is TGTGCCAGCAGTTCCTACGGGACAGGGCATAATTCACCCCTCCACTTT.

The gene calls are TRBV28 and TRBJ2-7; TRBD2 aligns across 7 bases. The CDR3 is 14 residues long. Trimming took 8 bases from V and 5 from J; bases not matched to a gene: 12. Germline CDR1 is MDHEN and CDR2 is SYDVKM. The CDR3 loop reads CASSWAGVGHEQYF. The DNA of the CDR3 is TGTGCCAGCTCCTGGGCGGGAGTAGGCCACGAGCAGTACTTC.

This clone was seen once. V usage is TRBV5-1 and J usage is TRBJ2-3, with TRBD1 identical over 12 bases. CDR3 length: 16 residues. Trimming removed 4 bases from V and 0 bases from J; junction bases left unmatched: 3. CDR1 SGHRS and CDR2 YFSETQ come from the germline V gene. For the CDR3, the DNA is TGCGCCAGCAGCAGGGGACAGGGGGCAAGCACAGATACGCAGTATTTT. Its protein is CASSRGQGASTDTQYF.

The J gene is TRBJ2-7, the V gene TRBV9, with a possible D match to TRBD2 (5 bases). The germline gives CDR1 SGDLS, CDR2 YYNGEE. V was shortened by 0 bases and J by 2 bases, with 9 bases between the two germline ends. This CDR3 is 14 amino acids long. The CDR3 nucleotides are TGTGCCAGCAGCGTAGCTGGGGAGACCTACGAGCAGTACTTC. Its protein is CASSVAGETYEQYF.

V usage is TRBV9 and J usage is TRBJ2-1; TRBD1 might be the D (5 bases). This CDR3 comprises 16 residues. CDR1 and CDR2 (germline): SGDLS, YYNGEE. V shed 0 bases and J shed 0 bases, with 10 bases lying between them. The CDR3 DNA is TGTGCCAGCAGCGTAGAAGGGGTGAGCTCCTACAATGAGCAGTTCTTC. This codes for CASSVEGVSSYNEQFF.

The gene calls are TRBV7-8 and TRBJ2-5, with a possible D match to TRBD2 (6 bases). V lost 1 base, J lost 5 bases, and 17 bases lay in between. Germline V gene sequence: CDR1 SGHVS, CDR2 FQNEAQ. This CDR3 spans 16 amino acids. The CDR3 DNA sequence: TGTGCCAGCAGCTTAGAGTTCGGGGGTAGAGGGGAGACCCAGTACTTC. This translates into CASSLEFGGRGETQYF.

The count of this clone is one. The chain is built from TRBV29-1 and TRBJ2-3, with D tentatively TRBD2 (7 bases). V was cut by 1 base and J by 1 base, with 15 bases left in between. The CDR3 extends over 16 amino acids. Germline V gene sequence: CDR1 SQVTM, CDR2 ANQGSEA. In nucleotides, the CDR3 is TGCAGCGTTGAAGGGGGGCGGGGGTTGGGCACAGATACGCAGTATTTT. Translating gives CSVEGGRGLGTDTQYF.

The chain recombines TRBV11-2 with TRBJ2-7, with 10 bases lining up with TRBD2. V trimming: 3 bases; J trimming: 3 bases; junction bases outside the gene matches: 8. The CDR3 runs to 16 residues. The germline gives CDR1 SGHAT, CDR2 FQNNGV. CDR3 residues: CASSFTLAGGLYEQYF. The CDR3 DNA is TGTGCCAGCAGCTTTACCTTAGCGGGAGGACTCTACGAGCAGTACTTC.

The chain couples TRBV30 to TRBJ1-5; D ambiguous. From germline, CDR1 is GTSNPN and CDR2 SVGIG (reference sequence). The CDR3 has 15 residues. V lost 4 bases and J 5 bases, leaving 18 bases between the germline ends. The CDR3 region has the DNA TGTGCCTGGACTATGGGAGGGAATTTTCATCAGCCCCAGCATTTT. Translation: CAWTMGGNFHQPQHF.

This clone was recorded a few times. V is TRBV7-9 and J is TRBJ1-6; no clear D gene. This CDR3 is built from 14 residues. Germline V gives CDR1 SEHNR, CDR2 FQNEAQ (reference sequence). V was shortened by 3 bases and J by 9 bases, with 12 bases between the two germline ends. The DNA of the CDR3 is TGTGCCAGCAGCTTCCGCGGGCTGAGTTCACCCCTCCACTTT. As protein: CASSFRGLSSPLHF.

The chain links TRBV29-1 to TRBJ1-2; no firm D call. Trimming took 5 bases from V and 5 from J, leaving 6 bases between them. The CDR3 contains 10 residues. The germline gives CDR1 SQVTM, CDR2 ANQGSEA. The CDR3 DNA reads TGCAGCGTTTTAGGGTATGGCTACACCTTC. It is translated as CSVLGYGYTF.

The chain employs TRBV28 and TRBJ2-6, with TRBD1 matching 8 bases. V dropped 3 bases and J dropped 2; count of bases not matched to a gene: 3. Germline-derived CDR1 and CDR2 are MDHEN and SYDVKM. This CDR3 is 16 amino acids long. The CDR3 loop reads CASSLGRGPGANVLTF. The DNA of the CDR3 is TGTGCCAGCAGTTTGGGCAGGGGGCCTGGGGCCAACGTCCTGACTTTC.

This chain links TRBV30 with TRBJ1-1; D gene unclear. The germline V gene has CDR1 GTSNPN and CDR2 SVGIG (reference sequence). V lost 4 bases and J 7 bases, leaving 10 bases between the germline ends. This CDR3 region has 11 residues. CDR3 residues: CAWITGFEAFF. CDR3 bases: TGTGCCTGGATAACGGGCTTTGAAGCTTTCTTT.

This chain uses TRBV9 with TRBJ2-2, with unresolved D. V dropped 4 bases and J dropped 5 bases, with 12 bases sitting between them. Germline-derived CDR1 and CDR2 are SGDLS and YYNGEE. The CDR3 consists of 14 residues. CDR3 sequence reads: CASSTSAFTGELFF. In nucleotides, the CDR3 is TGTGCCAGCAGCACCTCAGCCTTTACCGGGGAGCTGTTTTTT. Full variable domain (remainder filled in from reference TRBV9 and TRBJ2-2): DSGVTQTPKHLITATGQRVTLRCSPRSGDLSVYWYQQSLDQGLQFLIQYYNGEERAKGNILERFSAQQFPDLHSELNLSSLELGDSALYFCASSTSAFTGELFFGEGSRLTVL.

This chain uses TRBV5-4 with TRBJ2-7, with 9 bases that match TRBD2. CDR1 SGHNT and CDR2 YYREEE come from the germline V gene (reference sequence). The CDR3 is 17 amino acids. Trimming at V came to 4 bases and at J to 0 bases, leaving 11 bases not matched to a gene. The CDR3 DNA reads TGTGCCAGCAGCCCCCGGGCTAGCGGGACTTCCTCCTACGAGCAGTACTTC. It is translated as CASSPRASGTSSYEQYF. The full variable domain, with the rest looked up from reference TRBV5-4 and TRBJ2-7, is ETGVTQSPTHLIKTRGQQVTLRCSSQSGHNTVSWYQQALGQGPQFIFQYYREEENGRGNFPPRFSGLQFPNYSSELNVNALELDDSALYLCASSPRASGTSSYEQYFGPGTRLTVT.

The gene calls are TRBV9 and TRBJ1-2; D unclear. The CDR3 spans 14 residues. Deletions cut 2 bases from V and 2 bases from J, with 10 bases between. Germline loops: CDR1 SGDLS, CDR2 YYNGEE. The CDR3 coding sequence is TGTGCCAGCAGCGTGTGGCCCGCCAACTATGGCTACACCTTC. Translating gives CASSVWPANYGYTF.

J is TRBJ1-1 and V is TRBV7-6, with TRBD1 as a possible D gene (6 bases). From germline, CDR1 is SGHVS and CDR2 FNYEAQ. The CDR3 totals 13 residues. V lost 2 bases to trimming and J lost 6 bases, with 10 bases between them. CDR3 coding DNA: TGTGCCAGCAGCTTAAGCAGGGGAGCTGAAGCTTTCTTT. Translated, it gives CASSLSRGAEAFF.

The chain is built from TRBV9 and TRBJ1-1; unclear D gene. From germline, CDR1 is SGDLS and CDR2 YYNGEE. V lost 0 bases to trimming and J lost 3 bases, with 9 bases between them. This CDR3 has 14 residues. The CDR3 region has the DNA TGTGCCAGCAGCGTAGCTTCCCGGGACACTGAAGCTTTCTTT. Translating it yields CASSVASRDTEAFF.

The rearrangement links TRBV6-1 to TRBJ1-1; unclear D gene. Trimming took off 0 bases at V and 3 bases at J, with 8 bases between the two ends. Germline-derived CDR1 and CDR2 are MNHNS and SASEGT. This CDR3 spans 14 amino acids. CDR3 region: CASSEATLDTEAFF. The CDR3 region has the DNA TGTGCCAGCAGTGAAGCGACCTTGGACACTGAAGCTTTCTTT.

This clone appeared a single time. The chain joins TRBV13 to TRBJ2-7; D may be TRBD2 (6 bases). In germline, CDR1 is PRHDT, CDR2 FYEKMQ (reference sequence). Trimming removed 5 bases at V and 3 bases at J, with 20 bases between. The CDR3 contains 16 residues. The CDR3 here is CASSAQPGTRRYEQYF. The CDR3, as DNA: TGTGCCAGCAGCGCCCAGCCCGGGACTCGCCGCTACGAGCAGTACTTC.

The table lists this clone with a count of one. The chain uses TRBV18 and TRBJ1-3; D gene unclear. The CDR3 extends over 13 amino acids. The V end lost 4 bases, the J end lost 0 bases, and 4 bases lay between the germline ends. Germline-derived CDR1 and CDR2 are KGHSH and LQKENI. The CDR3: CASSQNSGNTIYF. CDR3 DNA: TGTGCCAGCTCACAGAACTCTGGAAACACCATATATTTT.

This clone came up a few times. The chain combines TRBV30 with TRBJ1-1; 8 positions agree with TRBD1. CDR1 is GTSNPN, CDR2 SVGIG, per germline (reference sequence). Trimming cost V 7 bases and J 1 base; bases outside gene matches: 2. The CDR3 covers 12 residues. The CDR3 protein is CAFDRGNTEAFF. DNA for the CDR3: TGTGCCTTCGACAGGGGGAACACTGAAGCTTTCTTT.

This chain uses TRBV11-2 with TRBJ2-7; 10 bases map to TRBD2. Looked up from germline, CDR1 is SGHAT and CDR2 is FQNNGV. The CDR3 extends over 16 amino acids. The V segment lost 1 base and the J segment 7 bases; nucleotides outside the gene matches: 10. The CDR3 nucleotides are TGTGCCAGCAGCTTAGCAAGCGGGGGGGACGCTAGGGAGCAGTACTTC. Translating it yields CASSLASGGDAREQYF.

In this sample, this clone turned up a few times. The chain has TRBV7-2 and TRBJ2-1, with 16 bases that match TRBD2. The CDR3 length is 18 residues. Germline trimming cut 3 bases from V and 5 bases from J; bases unmatched to any gene: 7. The germline V gene has CDR1 SGHTA and CDR2 FQGNSA. The DNA for the CDR3 is TGTGCCAGCAGCTTGTTGGGACTAGCGGGAGGGTTCGACAATGAGCAGTTCTTC. Translation: CASSLLGLAGGFDNEQFF.

The chain couples TRBV5-1 to TRBJ1-2, with 7 nucleotides matching TRBD1. The V gene end was trimmed by 4 bases and the J gene end by 4 bases; junction bases not matched to a gene: 7. Germline V gene data show CDR1 as SGHRS and CDR2 as YFSETQ. The CDR3 consists of 14 residues. CDR3 nucleotide sequence: TGCGCCAGCAGCCCCGGCGGGACAGTCTATGGCTACACCTTC. It encodes CASSPGGTVYGYTF.

In this sample, this clone turned up a few times. This chain uses TRBV5-1 with TRBJ2-7; D is undetermined. V was trimmed by 4 bases and J by 2 bases, leaving 10 bases between them. CDR3 size: 13 residues. Germline CDR1 is SGHRS and CDR2 is YFSETQ. CDR3 in amino acids: CASSRSSTYEQYF. CDR3 coding DNA: TGCGCCAGCAGCAGGTCCTCTACCTACGAGCAGTACTTC.

The CDR3 is CASSWGGGNSGNTIYF. The CDR3 DNA reads as TGCGCCAGCAGCTGGGGGGGAGGAAACTCTGGAAACACCATATATTTT. This sequence joins TRBV5-1 and TRBJ1-3; a weak D match, TRBD1 (5 bases). Deletions cut 3 bases from V and 0 bases from J, with 13 bases between. Germline lookup yields CDR1 SGHRS and CDR2 YFSETQ. The CDR3 length is 16 residues.

The V call is TRBV6-5, the J call TRBJ2-6; 7 bases align to TRBD1. Per germline, CDR1 MNHEY and CDR2 SVGAGI. This CDR3 is 15 amino acids long. The junction had 2 bases not matched to a gene; V was cut back by 4 bases and J by 2 bases. In DNA form, the CDR3 reads TGTGCCAGCAGTTCCGACAGGGCTGGGGCCAACGTCCTGACTTTC. Its translation: CASSSDRAGANVLTF.